This T cell receptor beta chain was sequenced during a study of blood T cells in healthy people across ages. The use of a sample-barcoded 5' primer and a J-beta primer mix characterized a second PCR of roughly 7 to 12 cycles. One entry per CDR3 protein, called by TCRdb with MiXCR from the 5' RACE reads. This repertoire shows around 1,000,000 distinct CDR3 sequences, 25% found once; its top ten account for less than 0.85%. The junction had 9 bases not matched to a gene; V was cut back by 6 bases and J by 6 bases. CDR3 length equals 14 residues. The germline V gene encodes CDR1 DFQATT and CDR2 SNEGSKA (reference sequence). This clonotype has ten or more counts. Its antigen is still unknown. Regarding the study as a whole: Whereas aged donors had fewer naive CD4+ cells, long-lived donors had more of them and higher diversity. Nothing was known about donor CMV status, and this possibly confounded expanded clonotype changes.

Another study also made use of these data, one on T cells of mothers and their children. That source reports: An overlap that was slightly higher, though non-significant, was seen in related mother-child pairs versus unrelated pairs. No T cell clones of persistent microchimeric origin were detected.

This sequence was found in a girl aged 2 to 9 in good health. The material sequenced was blood. The J gene is TRBJ2-1, the V gene TRBV20-1; TRBD1 matches 9 bases. The CDR3 DNA follows: TGCAGTGCCCAAGGGACAGGGCTGGGCAATGAGCAGTTCTTC. Amino acids: CSAQGTGLGNEQFF.